These T cell receptor beta chains were read from a single sample in a study of tumor-infiltrating lymphocytes in primary liver carcinoma. MiXCR, run by TCRdb on the multiplex PCR reads, gives a single entry per CDR3 protein. The sample has under 90,000 distinct CDR3 sequences; more than 65% are singletons. The sequenced material came from liver tumor tissue from sampling region 1. Receptors were obtained from a man between 40 and 49 years old with primary liver carcinoma and hepatitis B virus infection. CDR3s include the opening cysteine and the closing phenylalanine or tryptophan. D genes are given only for firm matches. Size tells how often a clone was seen (once, few, many) or the class of an expanded clone, and some rows leave it out.

d_call: NA; j_call: TRBJ2-3; v_call: TRBV12-3/TRBV12-4; clone_size: NA; cdr3_aa: CASSFSSPSTDKQYF; cdr3_nt: TGTGCCAGCAGCTTTAGTAGCCCAAGCACAGATAAGCAGTATTTT
d_call: TRBD2; j_call: TRBJ2-1; v_call: TRBV29-1; clone_size: NA; cdr3_aa: CSVRLAGSNNEKFF; cdr3_nt: TGCAGCGTTCGACTAGCGGGCTCCAACAATGAGAAGTTCTTC
d_call: NA; j_call: TRBJ2-3; v_call: TRBV11-2; clone_size: NA; cdr3_aa: CASRPYGVDTQYF; cdr3_nt: TGCGCCAGCCGCCCCTACGGGGTAGATACGCAGTATTTT
d_call: NA; j_call: TRBJ2-7; v_call: TRBV10-1; clone_size: few; cdr3_aa: CVSSVMQGSEQYF; cdr3_nt: TGCGTCAGCAGTGTGATGCAGGGTAGCGAGCAGTACTTC
d_call: NA; j_call: TRBJ2-2; v_call: TRBV6-1; clone_size: many; cdr3_aa: CASSEGVGRSGELFF; cdr3_nt: TGTGCCAGCAGTGAAGGGGTAGGGAGGAGTGGGGAGCTGTTTTTT
d_call: TRBD1; j_call: TRBJ2-7; v_call: TRBV2; clone_size: once; cdr3_aa: CASRQGQASYEQYF; cdr3_nt: TGTGCCAGCAGACAGGGACAGGCCTCCTACGAGCAGTACTTC
d_call: NA; j_call: TRBJ2-2; v_call: TRBV12-3/TRBV12-4; clone_size: NA; cdr3_aa: CASSHRPGELFF; cdr3_nt: TGTGCCAGTAGTCATAGGCCCGGGGAGCTGTTTTTT
d_call: NA; j_call: TRBJ2-2; v_call: TRBV7-8; clone_size: NA; cdr3_aa: CASSLMRYAGELFF; cdr3_nt: TGTGCCAGCAGCTTAATGCGGTACGCAGGGGAGCTGTTTTTT
d_call: NA; j_call: TRBJ1-5; v_call: TRBV5-6; clone_size: NA; cdr3_aa: CADSLGGRQPQHF; cdr3_nt: TGTGCCGACAGCTTGGGGGGCAGGCAGCCCCAGCATTTT
d_call: TRBD1; j_call: TRBJ2-1; v_call: TRBV7-8; clone_size: NA; cdr3_aa: CASSWSQGAYNGQFF; cdr3_nt: TGTGCCAGCAGCTGGTCCCAGGGGGCCTATAATGGGCAGTTCTTC
d_call: TRBD1; j_call: TRBJ2-3; v_call: TRBV29-1; clone_size: NA; cdr3_aa: CSVELPGQGPDTQCF; cdr3_nt: TGCAGCGTTGAACTTCCGGGACAGGGCCCAGATACGCAGTGTTTT
d_call: NA; j_call: TRBJ1-2; v_call: TRBV14; clone_size: NA; cdr3_aa: CISSQVGGDYGYTF; cdr3_nt: TGTATCAGCAGCCAAGTCGGGGGTGACTATGGCTACACCTTC
d_call: NA; j_call: TRBJ1-1; v_call: TRBV20-1; clone_size: few; cdr3_aa: CSAPPGANTEAFF; cdr3_nt: TGCAGTGCCCCGCCGGGGGCAAACACTGAAGCTTTCTTT
d_call: NA; j_call: TRBJ2-2; v_call: TRBV12-3/TRBV12-4; clone_size: NA; cdr3_aa: CASSSPPPGRDGELFF; cdr3_nt: TGTGCCAGCAGTTCCCCCCCTCCGGGGCGTGACGGGGAGCTGTTTTTT
d_call: NA; j_call: TRBJ1-6; v_call: TRBV28; clone_size: NA; cdr3_aa: CASSSRGGSPIHF; cdr3_nt: TGTGCCAGCAGTTCCAGGGGAGGATCACCCATCCACTTT
d_call: TRBD2; j_call: TRBJ2-5; v_call: TRBV11-2; clone_size: NA; cdr3_aa: CASSPGTSGGYGETQYF; cdr3_nt: TGTGCCAGCAGCCCCGGGACTAGCGGGGGATATGGGGAGACCCAGTACTTC
d_call: NA; j_call: TRBJ2-2; v_call: TRBV10-2; clone_size: many; cdr3_aa: CASSVARGWNTGELFF; cdr3_nt: TGCGCCAGCAGTGTGGCGCGGGGATGGAACACCGGGGAGCTGTTTTTT
d_call: NA; j_call: TRBJ2-7; v_call: TRBV4-1; clone_size: NA; cdr3_aa: CAGSPRESYEQYF; cdr3_nt: TGCGCCGGCAGCCCCCGAGAGTCCTACGAGCAGTACTTC
d_call: TRBD1; j_call: TRBJ2-6; v_call: TRBV6-1; clone_size: NA; cdr3_aa: CASTLGQDRSGTNVLAF; cdr3_nt: TGTGCCAGCACCCTGGGACAGGACCGCTCTGGGACCAACGTCCTGGCTTTC
d_call: NA; j_call: TRBJ2-2; v_call: TRBV4-1; clone_size: NA; cdr3_aa: CASSQDVSVGGELFF; cdr3_nt: TGCGCCAGCAGCCAAGACGTCTCAGTAGGCGGGGAGCTGTTTTTT
d_call: TRBD2; j_call: TRBJ2-1; v_call: TRBV12-3/TRBV12-4; clone_size: NA; cdr3_aa: CASTLARVLSYEQFF; cdr3_nt: TGTGCCAGCACACTAGCGCGAGTTCTTAGCTACGAGCAGTTCTTC
d_call: NA; j_call: TRBJ2-7; v_call: TRBV6-5; clone_size: once; cdr3_aa: CASSYSGQLAYKQYF; cdr3_nt: TGTGCCAGCAGTTACTCGGGACAACTCGCCTACAAGCAGTACTTC
d_call: NA; j_call: TRBJ1-4; v_call: TRBV5-1; clone_size: few; cdr3_aa: CASSPSGAANEKLFF; cdr3_nt: TGCGCCAGCAGCCCCTCAGGGGCGGCTAATGAAAAACTGTTTTTT
d_call: TRBD2; j_call: TRBJ2-1; v_call: TRBV11-1; clone_size: NA; cdr3_aa: CANSHLAGGGYNEQFF; cdr3_nt: TGTGCCAACAGCCACCTAGCGGGAGGTGGGTACAATGAGCAGTTCTTC
d_call: NA; j_call: TRBJ2-1; v_call: TRBV10-3; clone_size: NA; cdr3_aa: CASASGDGNEQFF; cdr3_nt: TGTGCATCGGCTTCAGGGGACGGGAATGAGCAGTTCTTC
d_call: NA; j_call: TRBJ2-7; v_call: TRBV29-1; clone_size: few; cdr3_aa: CSVETPHERYF; cdr3_nt: TGTAGCGTTGAAACCCCTCACGAGCGGTACTTC
d_call: NA; j_call: TRBJ1-1; v_call: TRBV1; clone_size: NA; cdr3_aa: CTSSPGTDALF; cdr3_nt: TGTACCAGCAGCCCGGGGACTGATGCTCTCTTT
d_call: NA; j_call: TRBJ1-2; v_call: TRBV11-2; clone_size: NA; cdr3_aa: CTSSLEGNYGYAF; cdr3_nt: TGTACCAGCAGCTTAGAGGGGAACTATGGCTACGCTTTC
d_call: NA; j_call: TRBJ2-7; v_call: TRBV12-3/TRBV12-4; clone_size: NA; cdr3_aa: CACSNSYEQYF; cdr3_nt: TGTGCGTGCAGCAACAGCTACGAGCAGTACTTC
d_call: TRBD2; j_call: TRBJ2-2; v_call: TRBV10-2; clone_size: NA; cdr3_aa: CASCEIPGGGNTGELVF; cdr3_nt: TGCGCCAGCTGTGAAATCCCGGGAGGGGGGAACACCGGGGAGCTGGTTTTT
d_call: NA; j_call: TRBJ1-2; v_call: TRBV6-2/TRBV6-3; clone_size: once; cdr3_aa: CASSYARGGAGYDYTF; cdr3_nt: TGTGCCAGCAGTTACGCCCGAGGGGGGGCTGGCTATGACTACACCTTC
d_call: NA; j_call: TRBJ2-7; v_call: TRBV7-9; clone_size: NA; cdr3_aa: CASSFEIYEQYF; cdr3_nt: TGTGCCAGCAGCTTTGAGATCTACGAGCAGTACTTC
d_call: NA; j_call: TRBJ1-4; v_call: TRBV16; clone_size: NA; cdr3_aa: CAGSQTGATNEKLFF; cdr3_nt: TGTGCCGGCAGCCAAACGGGGGCAACTAATGAAAAACTGTTTTTT
d_call: NA; j_call: TRBJ1-5; v_call: TRBV11-2; clone_size: medium-sized; cdr3_aa: CASSSDSYQPQHF; cdr3_nt: TGTGCCAGCAGCTCCGACAGCTATCAGCCCCAGCATTTT
d_call: NA; j_call: TRBJ2-7; v_call: TRBV29-1; clone_size: many; cdr3_aa: CSVEYIGGTNEQYF; cdr3_nt: TGCAGCGTTGAATATATCGGCGGGACGAACGAGCAGTACTTC
d_call: TRBD1; j_call: TRBJ2-7; v_call: TRBV20-1; clone_size: many; cdr3_aa: CSAALGTGGVGEQYF; cdr3_nt: TGCAGTGCTGCGCTCGGGACAGGGGGGGTAGGCGAGCAGTACTTC
d_call: NA; j_call: TRBJ1-1; v_call: TRBV6-1; clone_size: NA; cdr3_aa: CASRTLGNTKAFF; cdr3_nt: TGTGCCAGTAGGACACTTGGGAACACTAAAGCTTTCTTT
d_call: TRBD2; j_call: TRBJ2-5; v_call: TRBV4-2; clone_size: NA; cdr3_aa: CASSQGEGSGQETQNF; cdr3_nt: TGTGCCAGCAGCCAAGGGGAGGGCTCAGGGCAGGAGACCCAGAACTTC
d_call: NA; j_call: TRBJ2-5; v_call: TRBV2; clone_size: NA; cdr3_aa: CASSMTSQETQYF; cdr3_nt: TGTGCCAGCAGTATGACGAGTCAAGAGACCCAGTACTTC
d_call: TRBD2; j_call: TRBJ2-3; v_call: TRBV5-1; clone_size: few; cdr3_aa: CASSLTGTSGDRTDTQYF; cdr3_nt: TGCGCCAGCAGCTTAACCGGGACTAGCGGGGACCGTACAGATACGCAGTATTTT
d_call: NA; j_call: TRBJ2-1; v_call: TRBV14; clone_size: NA; cdr3_aa: CASGLSPRRNEQFF; cdr3_nt: TGTGCCAGCGGCCTGTCCCCCCGGCGGAATGAGCAGTTCTTC